Reported below is one T cell receptor beta chain. This record comes from a study of blood T cell repertoires in COVID-19. Study-level background: The samples span acute and convalescent COVID-19 from the United States, Italy and Spain.

V shed 0 bases and J shed 10 bases, with 22 bases lying between them. Germline assignment: CDR1 SGHAT and CDR2 FQNNGV. The CDR3 is made up of 17 amino acids. Authors' processing steps: Estimation of nucleated cell counts was performed using reference gene primer amplification. Libraries were prepared by immunoSEQ multiplex PCR; TCRdb keeps only in-frame clonotypes and omits some of them. The V and J calls and the clone size are those of that table, but D and trimming were determined from the DNA. The sample consists of 60,000 to 80,000 clones, more than 70% of them appearing once. Material for sequencing was peripheral blood. The rearrangement joins TRBV11-2 to TRBJ2-1, with D maybe TRBD1 (5 bases). This receptor was obtained from a woman in her seventies with acute or convalescent COVID-19. Written as DNA, the CDR3 is TGTGCCAGCAGCTTAGAATTTGTGGCAGGGCGTGCGCGCGAGCAGTTCTTC. Translated: CASSLEFVAGRAREQFF.